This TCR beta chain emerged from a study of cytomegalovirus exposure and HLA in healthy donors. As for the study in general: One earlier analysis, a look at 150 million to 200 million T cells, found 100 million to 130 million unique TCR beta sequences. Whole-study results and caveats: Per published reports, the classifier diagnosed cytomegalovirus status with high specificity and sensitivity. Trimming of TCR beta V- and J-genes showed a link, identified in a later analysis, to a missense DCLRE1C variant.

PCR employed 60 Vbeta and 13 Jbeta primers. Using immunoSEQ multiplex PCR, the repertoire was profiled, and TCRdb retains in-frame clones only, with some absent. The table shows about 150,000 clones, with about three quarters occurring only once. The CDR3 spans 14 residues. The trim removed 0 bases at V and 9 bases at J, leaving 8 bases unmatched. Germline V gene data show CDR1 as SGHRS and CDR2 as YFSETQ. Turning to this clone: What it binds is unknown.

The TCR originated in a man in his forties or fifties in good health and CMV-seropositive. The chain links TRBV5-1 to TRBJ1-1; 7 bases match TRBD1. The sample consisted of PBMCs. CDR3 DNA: TGCGCCAGCAGCTTGGATGACGGGACAGATAAAGCTTTCTTT. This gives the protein CASSLDDGTDKAFF.